These 7 T cell receptor beta chains came from one sample sequenced in a study of CD8 T cells in Susac syndrome. Random-hexamer reverse transcription was applied to roughly 0.5 to 1 ug RNA. A single record per CDR3 protein comes from TCRdb applying MiXCR to the immunoSEQ multiplex PCR reads. The table includes about 130,000 distinct CDR3 sequences, roughly 95% detected once. The sample comprised CD4+ T cells from PBMCs. The origin of the receptors is a human donor in good health.

The chain recombines TRBV7-2 with TRBJ1-1, with D possibly matching TRBD1 (5 bases). This CDR3 comprises 16 residues. Per germline, CDR1 SGHTA and CDR2 FQGNSA. Trimming pared 3 bases from V and 2 bases from J, leaving 16 bases between. CDR3 loop: CASSLVALGGNTEAFF. In nucleotides, the CDR3 is TGTGCCAGCAGCTTGGTCGCCCTCGGGGGAAACACTGAAGCTTTCTTT.

The chain has TRBV10-3 and TRBJ1-4; D not resolved. The V gene lost 3 bases and the J gene lost 6 bases, with 8 bases spanning the gap. Germline V gene sequence: CDR1 ENHRY, CDR2 SYGVKD. This CDR3 contains 13 residues. CDR3 amino acids: CAISDGGDEKLFF. The CDR3 nucleotides read TGTGCCATCAGTGATGGAGGAGATGAAAAACTGTTTTTT.

V gene TRBV28 combines with J gene TRBJ2-2, with D possibly matching TRBD1 (7 bases). Germline V lookup: CDR1 MDHEN, CDR2 SYDVKM. V was shortened by 4 bases and J by 6 bases, with 15 bases between the two germline ends. CDR3 length equals 15 residues. The chain's CDR3 is CASSSREGGPGELFF. Here the CDR3 DNA reads TGTGCCAGCAGTTCGCGGGAAGGGGGCCCCGGGGAGCTGTTTTTT. Full variable domain (outside the CDR3, taken from reference TRBV28 and TRBJ2-2): DVKVTQSSRYLVKRTGEKVFLECVQDMDHENMFWYRQDPGLGLRLIYFSYDVKMKEKGDIPEGYSVSREKKERFSLILESASTNQTSMYLCASSSREGGPGELFFGEGSRLTVL.

CDR3 sequence (DNA): TGTGCCAGCAGTGAAGAACGGCTAGCGGTCAATGAGCAGTTCTTC. Translation: CASSEERLAVNEQFF. The rearrangement links TRBV2 to TRBJ2-1; TRBD2 agrees at 7 bases. This CDR3 contains 15 residues. Germline lookup yields CDR1 SNHLY and CDR2 FYNNEI. V trimming: 1 base; J trimming: 6 bases; junction bases outside the gene matches: 6.

V gene TRBV6-5 combines with J gene TRBJ2-1, with 8 bases that match TRBD2. Trimming took 4 bases from V and 2 from J; bases not matched to a gene: 10. This CDR3 comprises 17 residues. In germline, CDR1 is MNHEY, CDR2 SVGAGI. The CDR3 spells CASSSAGTRFTYNEQFF. The CDR3, as DNA: TGTGCCAGCAGTTCCGCCGGGACTAGATTCACCTACAATGAGCAGTTCTTC.

The CDR3 protein is CASSLEVATQYF. CDR3 nucleotides: TGTGCCAGCAGCTTGGAGGTCGCGACGCAGTATTTT. The gene calls are TRBV7-2 and TRBJ2-3; TRBD2 might be the D (5 bases). V was cut by 3 bases and J by 9 bases, with 10 bases left in between. Germline V gene lookup returns CDR1 SGHTA and CDR2 FQGNSA. The CDR3 runs to 12 residues.

This CDR3 reads CASSPLQGANGNEQFF. CDR3 DNA sequence: TGCGCCAGCAGCCCACTACAGGGGGCGAACGGGAATGAGCAGTTCTTC. This rearrangement joins TRBV4-1 to TRBJ2-1; TRBD1 agrees at 9 bases. The junction had 11 bases not matched to a gene; V was cut back by 4 bases and J by 7 bases. Germline CDR1 and CDR2: MGHRA and YSYEKL. The CDR3 is 16 residues long.